These 31 T cell receptor beta chains were all obtained from the same sample, sequenced in a study of T cells in localized non-small cell lung cancer. Clones were sequenced by immunoSEQ multiplex PCR, and TCRdb holds only the in-frame ones, with some missing. The sample lists roughly 48,000 clones, over 60% occurring once. The material was PBMCs, obtained before any cancer treatment. All receptors derive from a woman aged 35-75 years with stage II lung adenocarcinoma.

The CDR3 loop reads CASSFLTGEKLFF. As DNA, the CDR3 is TGTGCCAGCAGCTTTTTGACGGGGGAAAAACTGTTTTTT. The chain is built from TRBV7-2 and TRBJ1-4; D ambiguous. The CDR3 spans 13 residues. In germline, CDR1 is SGHTA, CDR2 FQGNSA. V was shortened by 3 bases and J by 8 bases, with 10 bases between the two germline ends.

V gene TRBV7-2 combines with J gene TRBJ2-4; D is unclear. The CDR3 is 15 amino acids. Germline V lookup: CDR1 SGHTA, CDR2 FQGNSA. Trimming took off 5 bases at V and 3 bases at J, with 14 bases between the two ends. CDR3 DNA sequence: TGTGCCAGCAGCCCCCCCCCACTCGTCAAAAACATTCAGTACTTC. Amino acid sequence: CASSPPPLVKNIQYF. The full variable domain, its missing parts supplied by reference TRBV7-2 and TRBJ2-4, is GAGVSQSPSNKVTEKGKDVELRCDPISGHTALYWYRQSLGQGLEFLIYFQGNSAPDKSGLPSDRFSAERTGGSVSTLTIQRTQQEDSAVYLCASSPPPLVKNIQYFGAGTRLSVL.

This clone showed up just once. This chain uses TRBV7-3 with TRBJ2-1; 10 bases fit TRBD2. CDR1 is SGHTA and CDR2 is FQGTGA in the germline V gene. V gave up 6 bases and J gave up 4 bases; unmatched junction bases: 9. CDR3 length equals 16 residues. This chain's CDR3 is CASSPLLAGGYNEQFF. The DNA for the CDR3 is TGTGCCAGCAGTCCCTTGTTAGCGGGGGGATACAATGAGCAGTTCTTC. The full variable domain, its missing parts supplied by reference TRBV7-3 and TRBJ2-1, is GAGVSQTPSNKVTEKGKYVELRCDPISGHTALYWYRQSLGQGPEFLIYFQGTGAADDSGLPNDRFFAVRPEGSVSTLKIQRTERGDSAVYLCASSPLLAGGYNEQFFGPGTRLTVL.

V gene TRBV4-3 combines with J gene TRBJ1-2, with D perhaps TRBD1 (6 bases). From germline, CDR1 is LGHNA and CDR2 YSLEER. Trimming took 0 bases from V and 3 from J, leaving 14 bases between them. The CDR3 is 16 amino acids. CDR3 loop: CASSQDGLGGDYGYTF. The CDR3 DNA follows: TGCGCCAGCAGCCAAGATGGCCTCGGGGGCGACTATGGCTACACCTTC.

This chain uses TRBV5-1 with TRBJ2-7, with 9 bases identical to TRBD1. V lost 2 bases, J lost 1 base, and 13 bases stayed unmatched. The germline V gene encodes CDR1 SGHRS and CDR2 YFSETQ. This CDR3 is 18 amino acids long. This CDR3 is CASSFQPPGQGTSYEQYF. Here the CDR3 DNA reads TGCGCCAGCAGCTTCCAGCCGCCGGGACAGGGTACTTCCTACGAGCAGTACTTC.

The chain recombines TRBV28 with TRBJ1-5; D possibly corresponds to TRBD1 (6 bases). CDR1 and CDR2 from the germline V gene are MDHEN and SYDVKM. The CDR3 covers 14 residues. Deletions cut 6 bases from V and 7 bases from J, with 16 bases between. CDR3 sequence: CASRLTGLIQPQHF. The CDR3 DNA reads TGTGCCAGCAGACTTACAGGGTTAATCCAGCCCCAGCATTTT.

This clone appeared once. V is TRBV27 and J is TRBJ2-7, with D unclear. The V end was cut by 8 bases, the J end by 0 bases, with 14 bases between. This CDR3 is 14 amino acids long. The germline V gene encodes CDR1 MNHEY and CDR2 SMNVEV (reference sequence). CDR3 amino acids: CASGPDGRSYEQYF. The CDR3 nucleotides are TGTGCCAGCGGCCCTGACGGACGCTCCTACGAGCAGTACTTC.

V gene TRBV5-1 combines with J gene TRBJ2-7; D ambiguous. Trimming removed 4 bases at V and 2 bases at J, with 7 bases between. The germline V gene has CDR1 SGHRS and CDR2 YFSETQ. The CDR3 length is 12 residues. In DNA form, the CDR3 reads TGCGCCAGCAGCCCCGATACCTACGAGCAGTACTTC. It codes for CASSPDTYEQYF. Together with reference TRBV5-1 and TRBJ2-7, the CDR3 gives the full variable domain: KAGVTQTPRYLIKTRGQQVTLSCSPISGHRSVSWYQQTPGQGLQFLFEYFSETQRNKGNFPGRFSGRQFSNSRSEMNVSTLELGDSALYLCASSPDTYEQYFGPGTRLTVT.

This clone showed up just once. The rearrangement joins TRBV14 to TRBJ1-2; TRBD1 might be the D (5 bases). Per the germline V gene, CDR1 is SGHDN and CDR2 is FVKESK. The CDR3 contains 15 residues. Trimming removed 2 bases at V and 2 bases at J, with 12 bases between. For the CDR3, the DNA is TGTGCCAGCAGCCAAAAGGGACTCCCAAACTATGGCTACACCTTC. Translating gives CASSQKGLPNYGYTF.

About this clone: The junction does not match germline at one end; this may be a read error. DNA for the CDR3: TGTGCCAGCAGCTTAAGAGGGGATGAAAAGCTGTTTTTT. It encodes CASSLRGDEKLFF. The chain links TRBV13 to TRBJ1-4; D is perhaps TRBD1 (5 bases). The CDR3 consists of 13 residues. Germline V CDR1 and CDR2: PRHDT, FYEKMQ (reference sequence).

The genes are TRBV7-3 and TRBJ1-1; D remains unclear. The CDR3 covers 12 residues. CDR1 and CDR2 (germline): SGHTA, FQGTGA. Trimming pared 2 bases from V and 0 bases from J, leaving 1 base between. CDR3: CASSLVNTEAFF. For the CDR3, the DNA is TGTGCCAGCAGCTTAGTGAACACTGAAGCTTTCTTT.

The chain couples TRBV5-6 to TRBJ1-4, with D uncertain. Germline V lookup: CDR1 SGHDT, CDR2 YYEEEE. The CDR3 length is 15 residues. Trimming pared 4 bases from V and 8 bases from J, leaving 18 bases between. The CDR3 sequence is CASSPSGFREEKLFF. The CDR3 coding sequence is TGTGCCAGCAGCCCCAGCGGGTTTAGAGAGGAAAAACTGTTTTTT.

Only one count was recorded for this clone. This rearrangement joins TRBV11-2 to TRBJ2-1, with D possibly being TRBD2 (5 bases). CDR3 length: 15 amino acids. Germline-derived CDR1 and CDR2 are SGHAT and FQNNGV. V lost 3 bases, J lost 6 bases, and 15 bases lay in between. The DNA for the CDR3 is TGTGCCAGCAGCTTGTTTGCGGGTTTCCCCAATGAGCAGTTCTTC. As protein: CASSLFAGFPNEQFF.

The chain employs TRBV25-1 and TRBJ1-1; possible D gene TRBD1, 5 bases. Germline V lookup: CDR1 MGHDK, CDR2 SYGVNS. The CDR3 loop spans 16 amino acids. Trimming pared 3 bases from V and 1 base from J, leaving 15 bases between. As DNA, the CDR3 is TGTGCCAGCAGTGAGAGGAAGGGGAGGGGGAACACTGAAGCTTTCTTT. Encoded protein: CASSERKGRGNTEAFF.

This clone appeared a single time. The chain couples TRBV28 to TRBJ2-7, with D perhaps matching TRBD1 (6 bases). The CDR3 has 12 amino acids. Germline V lookup: CDR1 MDHEN, CDR2 SYDVKM. Trimming removed 10 bases from V and 5 bases from J, with 15 bases in between. This CDR3 is CATGTPLNEQYF. In DNA form, the CDR3 reads TGTGCCACCGGGACACCCCTCAACGAGCAGTACTTC.

The gene calls are TRBV6-5 and TRBJ1-1; weak D call: TRBD1 (6 bases). The germline gives CDR1 MNHEY, CDR2 SVGAGI. The CDR3 is 15 residues long. V lost 2 bases to trimming and J lost 6 bases, with 16 bases between them. The CDR3: CASSYLQGLSSEAFF. The CDR3 DNA reads TGTGCCAGCAGTTACCTACAGGGACTATCCTCTGAAGCTTTCTTT.

The rearrangement joins TRBV5-1 to TRBJ1-2; 8 bases match TRBD1. Germline V lookup: CDR1 SGHRS, CDR2 YFSETQ. Trimming cost V 1 base and J 8 bases; bases outside gene matches: 10. The CDR3 has 15 residues. The DNA of the CDR3 is TGCGCCAGCAGCTTGAGCGGTCAGGGGGCGGGCGGCTACACCTTC. Translated, it gives CASSLSGQGAGGYTF. Full variable domain (remainder filled in from reference TRBV5-1 and TRBJ1-2): KAGVTQTPRYLIKTRGQQVTLSCSPISGHRSVSWYQQTPGQGLQFLFEYFSETQRNKGNFPGRFSGRQFSNSRSEMNVSTLELGDSALYLCASSLSGQGAGGYTFGSGTRLTVV.

A few counts support this clone. The V call is TRBV29-1, the J call TRBJ1-1; no reliable D call. The CDR3 extends over 12 amino acids. Trimming removed 1 base at V and 1 base at J, with 4 bases between. Looked up from germline, CDR1 is SQVTM and CDR2 is ANQGSEA. CDR3 protein: CSVEVANTEAFF. The CDR3 coding sequence is TGCAGCGTTGAAGTCGCGAACACTGAAGCTTTCTTT.

The rearrangement links TRBV7-3 to TRBJ2-1; 11 bases map to TRBD2. Germline loops: CDR1 SGHTA, CDR2 FQGTGA. The CDR3 consists of 15 residues. The J segment lost 6 bases and the V segment lost 4 bases, leaving 5 bases of the junction unmatched. The CDR3 bases are TGTGCCAGCAGCTCCAATAGCGGGGGGGCCAATGAGCAGTTCTTC. Protein product: CASSSNSGGANEQFF.

The chain carries TRBV18 and TRBJ1-4; D unresolved. Trimming removed 3 bases from V and 4 bases from J, with 9 bases in between. Germline V CDR1 and CDR2: KGHSH, LQKENI. The CDR3 is 14 residues long. Here the CDR3 reads CASSPFDGNEKLFF. The CDR3 DNA follows: TGTGCCAGCTCACCTTTCGACGGTAATGAAAAACTGTTTTTT. The full variable domain, rest sourced from reference TRBV18 and TRBJ1-4, is NAGVMQNPRHLVRRRGQEARLRCSPMKGHSHVYWYRQLPEEGLKFMVYLQKENIIDESGMPKERFSAEFPKEGPSILRIQQVVRGDSAAYFCASSPFDGNEKLFFGSGTQLSVL.

This chain uses TRBV10-3 with TRBJ1-3; D is undetermined. CDR1 is ENHRY and CDR2 is SYGVKD in the germline V gene. Trimming left V 3 bases short and J 3 bases short, with 6 bases between. The CDR3 sequence is 13 residues long. The CDR3 is CAISDGIGNTIYF. The CDR3 DNA sequence: TGTGCCATCAGTGATGGCATTGGAAACACCATATATTTT.

About this clone: One end of the junction is discordant with germline, which a read error may explain. The chain joins TRBV5-1 to TRBJ1-4; D not resolved. This CDR3 is built from 14 residues. The germline gives CDR1 SGHRS, CDR2 YFSETQ. CDR3 sequence: CASSLTGPPEELFF. The CDR3 bases are TGCGCCAGCAGCTTGACCGGACCCCCTGAAGAACTGTTTTTT.

The chain recombines TRBV10-3 with TRBJ2-3; maybe TRBD1 (5 bases). CDR1 is ENHRY, CDR2 SYGVKD, per germline. CDR3 length equals 12 residues. Trimming shortened V by 5 bases and J by 4 bases, and 7 bases separated the two germline ends. The DNA of the CDR3 is TGTGCCATCAGTAGGGGTGCAGATACGCAGTATTTT. This codes for CAISRGADTQYF.

The chain couples TRBV6-1 to TRBJ1-4; maybe TRBD1 (5 bases). In germline, CDR1 is MNHNS, CDR2 SASEGT. The CDR3 covers 12 residues. Trimming left V 6 bases short and J 10 bases short, with 12 bases between. The CDR3 region is CASRRGVLKLFF. Here the CDR3 DNA reads TGTGCCAGCAGGAGGGGAGTCTTAAAACTGTTTTTT.

The rearrangement links TRBV28 to TRBJ1-1, with a weak D call TRBD1 (5 bases). The CDR3 loop spans 12 amino acids. Germline values: CDR1 MDHEN, CDR2 SYDVKM. Between the trimmed V and J ends, which lost 8 bases and 1 base, there was a span of 8 bases. The CDR3 here is CASAGPNTEAFF. The CDR3 DNA is TGTGCCAGCGCAGGGCCGAACACTGAAGCTTTCTTT.

The chain couples TRBV5-6 to TRBJ1-5; TRBD1 agrees at 8 bases. The CDR3 consists of 15 residues. Germline V CDR1 and CDR2: SGHDT, YYEEEE. The V and J ends lost 4 bases and 1 base, in that order; junction bases with no gene match: 4. CDR3 sequence (DNA): TGTGCCAGCAGCAGCAGGGGGCTAAGCAATCAGCCCCAGCATTTT. Translation gives CASSSRGLSNQPQHF.

The rearrangement joins TRBV28 to TRBJ1-4; 9 bases map to TRBD1. Per germline, CDR1 MDHEN and CDR2 SYDVKM. CDR3 length: 14 residues. V lost 10 bases to trimming and J lost 4 bases; unmatched junction nucleotides: 7. For the CDR3, the DNA is TGTGCCACCCGGGACAGGGTCCGTAATGAAAAACTGTTTTTT. Translating gives CATRDRVRNEKLFF.

The J gene is TRBJ1-2, the V gene TRBV20-1, with 8 bases fitting TRBD1. This CDR3 comprises 11 residues. V trimming: 5 bases; J trimming: 8 bases; junction bases outside the gene matches: 4. Germline V gene lookup returns CDR1 DFQATT and CDR2 SNEGSKA (reference sequence). The CDR3 spells CSAATGDGYTF. In nucleotides, the CDR3 is TGCAGTGCTGCGACAGGGGACGGCTACACCTTC.

The chain uses TRBV6-5 and TRBJ1-5; tentative D call: TRBD1 (5 bases). This CDR3 is built from 13 residues. The germline gives CDR1 MNHEY, CDR2 SVGAGI. The germline V and J ends were trimmed by 8 bases and 5 bases, with 13 bases remaining between them. DNA of the CDR3: TGTGCCAGCGGGGGTCTCGGTGATCAGCCCCAGCATTTT. It is translated as CASGGLGDQPQHF.

This clone was observed a single time. This chain uses TRBV6-5 with TRBJ1-1; TRBD1 matches at 7 bases. CDR3 length equals 16 residues. The ends lost 4 bases at V and 3 bases at J; junction bases unmatched: 11. CDR1 and CDR2 from the germline V gene are MNHEY and SVGAGI. The CDR3 loop reads CASSFYRDSVDTEAFF. The DNA of the CDR3 is TGTGCCAGCAGTTTCTATCGGGACAGCGTAGACACTGAAGCTTTCTTT.

The chain employs TRBV6-5 and TRBJ1-3; no clear D gene. From germline, CDR1 is MNHEY and CDR2 SVGAGI. The CDR3 is 15 amino acids. With 4 bases removed from V and 4 bases from J, the gap between germline ends came to 14 bases. CDR3 in amino acids: CASSSGWGIGNTIYF. The CDR3 DNA reads as TGTGCCAGCAGTTCGGGCTGGGGAATCGGAAACACCATATATTTT.